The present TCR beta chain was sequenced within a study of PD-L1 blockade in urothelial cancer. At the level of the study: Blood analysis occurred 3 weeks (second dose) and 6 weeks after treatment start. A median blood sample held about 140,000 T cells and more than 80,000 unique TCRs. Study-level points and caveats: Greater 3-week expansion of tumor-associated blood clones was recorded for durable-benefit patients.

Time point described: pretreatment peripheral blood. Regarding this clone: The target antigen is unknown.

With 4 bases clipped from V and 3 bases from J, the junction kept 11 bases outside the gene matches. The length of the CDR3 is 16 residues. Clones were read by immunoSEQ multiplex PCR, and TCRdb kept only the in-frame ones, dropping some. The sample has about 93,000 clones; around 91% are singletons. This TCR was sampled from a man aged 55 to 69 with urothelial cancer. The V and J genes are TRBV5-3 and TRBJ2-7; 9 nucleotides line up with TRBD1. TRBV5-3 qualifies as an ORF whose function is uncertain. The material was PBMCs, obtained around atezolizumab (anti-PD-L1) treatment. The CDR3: CARSIGQGPTFYEQYF. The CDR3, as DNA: TGTGCCAGAAGCATAGGACAGGGGCCGACCTTCTACGAGCAGTACTTC.